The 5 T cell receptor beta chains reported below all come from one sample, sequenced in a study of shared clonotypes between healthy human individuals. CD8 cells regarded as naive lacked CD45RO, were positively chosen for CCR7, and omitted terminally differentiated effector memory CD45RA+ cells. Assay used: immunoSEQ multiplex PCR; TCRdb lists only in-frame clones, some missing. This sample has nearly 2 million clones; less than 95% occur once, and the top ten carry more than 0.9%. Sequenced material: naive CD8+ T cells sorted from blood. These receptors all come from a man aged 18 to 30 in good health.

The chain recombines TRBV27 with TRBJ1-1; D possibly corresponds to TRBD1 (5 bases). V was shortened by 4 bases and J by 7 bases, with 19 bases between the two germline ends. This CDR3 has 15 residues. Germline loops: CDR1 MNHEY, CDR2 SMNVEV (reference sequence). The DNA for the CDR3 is TGTGCCAGCAGTTGGTACCGCGGGACGACAAATGAAGCTTTCTTT. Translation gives CASSWYRGTTNEAFF.

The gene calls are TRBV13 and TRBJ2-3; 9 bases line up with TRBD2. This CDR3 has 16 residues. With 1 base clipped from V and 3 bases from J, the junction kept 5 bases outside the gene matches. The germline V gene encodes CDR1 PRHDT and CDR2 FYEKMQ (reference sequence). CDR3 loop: CASSLDAGGPTDTQYF. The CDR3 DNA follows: TGTGCCAGCAGCTTAGACGCGGGAGGGCCGACAGATACGCAGTATTTT.

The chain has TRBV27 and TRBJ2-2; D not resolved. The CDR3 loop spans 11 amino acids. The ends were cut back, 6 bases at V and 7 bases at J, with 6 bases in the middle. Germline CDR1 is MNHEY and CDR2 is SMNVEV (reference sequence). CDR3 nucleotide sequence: TGTGCCAGCAGGGGAAACGGGGAGCTGTTTTTT. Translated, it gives CASRGNGELFF.

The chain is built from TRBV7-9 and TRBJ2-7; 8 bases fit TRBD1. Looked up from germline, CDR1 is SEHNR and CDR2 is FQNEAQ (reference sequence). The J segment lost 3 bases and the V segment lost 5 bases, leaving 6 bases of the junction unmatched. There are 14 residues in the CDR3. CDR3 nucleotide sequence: TGTGCCAGCAGCGCCGGGACAGGAGTCTACGAGCAGTACTTC. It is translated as CASSAGTGVYEQYF.

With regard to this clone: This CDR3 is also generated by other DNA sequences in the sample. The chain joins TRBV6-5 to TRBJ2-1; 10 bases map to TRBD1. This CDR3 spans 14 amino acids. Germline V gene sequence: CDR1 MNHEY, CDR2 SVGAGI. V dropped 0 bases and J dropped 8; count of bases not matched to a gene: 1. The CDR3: CASSYSGTGDEQFF. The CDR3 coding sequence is TGTGCCAGCAGTTACTCCGGGACAGGGGATGAGCAGTTCTTC.